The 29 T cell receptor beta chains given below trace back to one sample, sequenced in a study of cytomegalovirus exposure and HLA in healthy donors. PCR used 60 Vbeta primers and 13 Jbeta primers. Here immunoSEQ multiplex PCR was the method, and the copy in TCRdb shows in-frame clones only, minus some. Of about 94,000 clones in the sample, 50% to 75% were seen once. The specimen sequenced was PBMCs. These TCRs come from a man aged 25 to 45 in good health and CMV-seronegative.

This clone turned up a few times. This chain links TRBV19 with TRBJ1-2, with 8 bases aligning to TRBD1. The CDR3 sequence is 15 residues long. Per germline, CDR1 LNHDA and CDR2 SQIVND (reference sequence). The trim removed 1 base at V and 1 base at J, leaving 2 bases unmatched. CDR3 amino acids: CASSIGQGINYGYTF. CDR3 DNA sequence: TGTGCCAGTAGTATAGGACAGGGGATTAACTATGGCTACACCTTC.

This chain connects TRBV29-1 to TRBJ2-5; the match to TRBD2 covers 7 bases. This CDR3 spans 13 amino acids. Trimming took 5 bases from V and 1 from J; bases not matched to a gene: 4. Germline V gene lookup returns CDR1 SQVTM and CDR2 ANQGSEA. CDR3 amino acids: CSVSGRGQETQYF. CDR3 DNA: TGCAGCGTTTCGGGGAGGGGCCAAGAGACCCAGTACTTC.

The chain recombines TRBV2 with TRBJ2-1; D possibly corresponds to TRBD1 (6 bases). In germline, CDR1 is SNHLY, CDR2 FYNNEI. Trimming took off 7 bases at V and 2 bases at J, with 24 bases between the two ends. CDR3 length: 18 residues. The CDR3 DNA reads TGTGCCAGCACCAGTCGGTACAGGGACCTTCCTGCCTACAATGAGCAGTTCTTC. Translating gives CASTSRYRDLPAYNEQFF.

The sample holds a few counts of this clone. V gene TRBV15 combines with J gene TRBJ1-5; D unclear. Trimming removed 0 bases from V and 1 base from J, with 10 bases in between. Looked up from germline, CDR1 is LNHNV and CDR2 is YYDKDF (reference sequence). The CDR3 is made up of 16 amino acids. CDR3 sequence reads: CATSREAITSNQPQHF. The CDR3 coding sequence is TGTGCCACCAGCAGAGAGGCAATCACGAGCAATCAGCCCCAGCATTTT.

CDR3 DNA: TGCGCCAGCAGCCCCGGTGTGAGCGGGGGGCTCACAGATACGCAGTATTTT. The encoded protein is CASSPGVSGGLTDTQYF. The chain carries TRBV5-1 and TRBJ2-3, with 9 nucleotides matching TRBD2. The CDR3 extends over 17 amino acids. CDR1 and CDR2 from the germline V gene are SGHRS and YFSETQ. The trim removed 4 bases at V and 2 bases at J, leaving 11 bases unmatched.

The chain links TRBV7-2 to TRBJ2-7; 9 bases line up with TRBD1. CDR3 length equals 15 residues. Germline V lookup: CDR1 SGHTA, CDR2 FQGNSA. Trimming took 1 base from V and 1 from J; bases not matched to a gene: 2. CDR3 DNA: TGTGCCAGCAGCTTAGGAGGGACAGGGTCCTACGAGCAGTACTTC. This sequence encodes CASSLGGTGSYEQYF.

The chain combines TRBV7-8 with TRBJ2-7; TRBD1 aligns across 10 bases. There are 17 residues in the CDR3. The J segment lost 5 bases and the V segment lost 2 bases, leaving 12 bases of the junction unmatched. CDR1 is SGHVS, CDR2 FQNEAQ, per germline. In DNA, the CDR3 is TGTGCCAGCAGCTTAACCCCTCCGGGACAGGGGCCGCACGAGCAGTACTTC. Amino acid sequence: CASSLTPPGQGPHEQYF.

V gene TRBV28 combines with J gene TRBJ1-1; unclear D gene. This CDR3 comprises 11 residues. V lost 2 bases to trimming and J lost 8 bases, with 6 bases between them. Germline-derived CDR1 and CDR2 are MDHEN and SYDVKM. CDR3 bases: TGTGCCAGCAGTTTAGCCCTAGAAGCTTTCTTT. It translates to CASSLALEAFF.

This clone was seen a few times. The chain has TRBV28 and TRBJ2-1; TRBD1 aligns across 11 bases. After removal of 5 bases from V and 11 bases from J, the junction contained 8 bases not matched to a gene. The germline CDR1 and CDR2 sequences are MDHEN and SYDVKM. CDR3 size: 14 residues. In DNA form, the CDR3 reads TGTGCCAGCAGTGTCGGACAGGGGGCCAACAAGCAGTTCTTC. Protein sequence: CASSVGQGANKQFF.

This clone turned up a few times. The CDR3 sequence: CASRLALATSYEQYF. The CDR3 bases are TGTGCCAGCAGACTGGCACTAGCTACCTCCTACGAGCAGTACTTC. The rearrangement links TRBV7-2 to TRBJ2-7, with D possibly matching TRBD2 (6 bases). Germline CDR1 reads SGHTA; CDR2 reads FQGNSA. Trimming pared 6 bases from V and 0 bases from J, leaving 15 bases between. The CDR3 consists of 15 residues.

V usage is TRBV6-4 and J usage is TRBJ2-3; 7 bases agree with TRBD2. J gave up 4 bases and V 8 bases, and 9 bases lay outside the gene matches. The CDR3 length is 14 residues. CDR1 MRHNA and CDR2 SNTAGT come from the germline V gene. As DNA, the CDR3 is TGTGCCAGCGGACGGGGGGAGCAGCCAGATACGCAGTATTTT. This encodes CASGRGEQPDTQYF.

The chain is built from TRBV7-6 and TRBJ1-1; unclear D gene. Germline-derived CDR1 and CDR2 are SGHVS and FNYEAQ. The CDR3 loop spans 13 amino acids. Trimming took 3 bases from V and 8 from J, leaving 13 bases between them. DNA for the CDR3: TGTGCCAGCAGCTTTGCGGGTAAGGGAGAAGCTTTCTTT. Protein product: CASSFAGKGEAFF.

The CDR3 loop reads CASSTNAGYTF. CDR3 DNA sequence: TGTGCCAGCAGCACGAATGCGGGCTACACCTTC. V usage is TRBV21-1 and J usage is TRBJ1-2. TRBV21-1 is a pseudogene locus. This CDR3 is 11 amino acids long.

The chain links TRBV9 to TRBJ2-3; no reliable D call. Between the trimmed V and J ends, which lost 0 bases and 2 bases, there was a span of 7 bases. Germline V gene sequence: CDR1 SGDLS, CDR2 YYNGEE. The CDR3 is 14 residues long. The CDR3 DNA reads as TGTGCCAGCAGCGTAGCAGATAACACAGATACGCAGTATTTT. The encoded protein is CASSVADNTDTQYF.

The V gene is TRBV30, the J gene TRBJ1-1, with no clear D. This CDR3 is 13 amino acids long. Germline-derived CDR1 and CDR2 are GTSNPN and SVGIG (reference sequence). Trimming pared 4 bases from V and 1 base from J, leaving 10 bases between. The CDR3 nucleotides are TGTGCCTGGACGGTGGCGGAGAACACTGAAGCTTTCTTT. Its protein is CAWTVAENTEAFF.

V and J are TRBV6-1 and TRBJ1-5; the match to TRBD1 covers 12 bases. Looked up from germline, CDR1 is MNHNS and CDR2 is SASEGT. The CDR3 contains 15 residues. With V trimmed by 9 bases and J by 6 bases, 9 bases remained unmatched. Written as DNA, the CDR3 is TGTGCCAGTCTCGTCGGGACAGGGGGCGGTCAGCCCCAGCATTTT. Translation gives CASLVGTGGGQPQHF.

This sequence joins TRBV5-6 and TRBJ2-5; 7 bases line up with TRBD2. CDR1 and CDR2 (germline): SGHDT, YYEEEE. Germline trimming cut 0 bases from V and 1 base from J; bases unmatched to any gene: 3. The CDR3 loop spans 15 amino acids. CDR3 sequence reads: CASSLVGGGQETQYF. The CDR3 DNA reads TGTGCCAGCAGCTTGGTGGGGGGGGGCCAAGAGACCCAGTACTTC.

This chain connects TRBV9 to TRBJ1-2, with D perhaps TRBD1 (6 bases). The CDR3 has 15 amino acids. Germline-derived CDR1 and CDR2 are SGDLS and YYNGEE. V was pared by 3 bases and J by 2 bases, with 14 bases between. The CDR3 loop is CASSARTAVNYGYTF. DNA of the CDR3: TGTGCCAGCAGCGCGAGGACAGCCGTGAACTATGGCTACACCTTC.

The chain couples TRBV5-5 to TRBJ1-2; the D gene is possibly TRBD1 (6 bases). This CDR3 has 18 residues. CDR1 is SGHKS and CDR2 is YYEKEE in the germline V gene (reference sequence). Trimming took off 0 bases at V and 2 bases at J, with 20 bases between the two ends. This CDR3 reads CASSLEAFRGRANYGYTF. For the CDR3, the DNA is TGTGCCAGCAGCTTGGAAGCTTTCAGGGGCCGAGCGAACTATGGCTACACCTTC.

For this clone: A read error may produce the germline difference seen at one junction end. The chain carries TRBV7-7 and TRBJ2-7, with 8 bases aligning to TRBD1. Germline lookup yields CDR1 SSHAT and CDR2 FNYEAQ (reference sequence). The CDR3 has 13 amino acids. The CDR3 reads CASSPGQGGEQYF. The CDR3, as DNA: TGTGCTAGCAGCCCCGGACAGGGTGGAGAGCAGTACTTC.

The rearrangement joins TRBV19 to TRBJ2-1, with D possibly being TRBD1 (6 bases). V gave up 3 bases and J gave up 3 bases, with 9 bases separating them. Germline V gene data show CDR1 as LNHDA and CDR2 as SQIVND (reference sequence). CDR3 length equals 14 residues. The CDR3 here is CASSIEDSYNEQFF. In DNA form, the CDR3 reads TGTGCCAGTAGTATTGAGGACAGCTACAATGAGCAGTTCTTC.

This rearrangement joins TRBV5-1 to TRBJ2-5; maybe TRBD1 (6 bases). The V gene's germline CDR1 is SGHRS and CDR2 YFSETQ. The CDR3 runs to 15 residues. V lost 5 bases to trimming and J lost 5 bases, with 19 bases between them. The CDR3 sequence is CASRSGQLTIETQYF. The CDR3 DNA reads TGCGCCAGCAGATCAGGACAGCTCACCATCGAGACCCAGTACTTC.

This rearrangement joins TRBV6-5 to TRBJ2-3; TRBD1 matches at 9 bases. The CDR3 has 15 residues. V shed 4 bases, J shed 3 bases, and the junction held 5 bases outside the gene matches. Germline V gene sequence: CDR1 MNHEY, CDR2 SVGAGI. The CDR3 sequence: CASSLRDRVTDTQYF. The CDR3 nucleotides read TGTGCCAGCAGTTTAAGGGACAGGGTTACAGATACGCAGTATTTT.

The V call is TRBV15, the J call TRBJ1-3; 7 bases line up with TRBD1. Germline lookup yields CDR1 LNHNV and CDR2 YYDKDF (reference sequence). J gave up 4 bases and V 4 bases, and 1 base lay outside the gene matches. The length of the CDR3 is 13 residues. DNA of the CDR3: TGTGCCACCAGCACGGACAGGGGAAACACCATATATTTT. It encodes CATSTDRGNTIYF. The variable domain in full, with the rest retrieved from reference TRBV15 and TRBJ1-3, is DAMVIQNPRYQVTQFGKPVTLSCSQTLNHNVMYWYQQKSSQAPKLLFHYYDKDFNNEADTPDNFQSRRPNTSFCFLDIRSPGLGDTAMYLCATSTDRGNTIYFGEGSWLTVV.

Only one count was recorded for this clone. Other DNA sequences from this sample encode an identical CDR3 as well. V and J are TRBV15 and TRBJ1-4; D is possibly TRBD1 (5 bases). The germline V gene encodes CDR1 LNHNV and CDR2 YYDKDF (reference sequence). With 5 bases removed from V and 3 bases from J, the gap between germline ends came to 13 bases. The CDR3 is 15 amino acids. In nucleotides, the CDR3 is TGTGCCACCAGCCAGGGCGGGGGACCTAATGAAAAACTGTTTTTT. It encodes CATSQGGGPNEKLFF.

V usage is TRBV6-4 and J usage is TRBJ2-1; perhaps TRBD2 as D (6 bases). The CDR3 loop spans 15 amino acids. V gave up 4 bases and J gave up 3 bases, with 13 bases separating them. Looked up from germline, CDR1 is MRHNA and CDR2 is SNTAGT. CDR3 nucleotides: TGTGCCAGCAGTGCCTCGCGGGACGGCTACAATGAGCAGTTCTTC. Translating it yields CASSASRDGYNEQFF.

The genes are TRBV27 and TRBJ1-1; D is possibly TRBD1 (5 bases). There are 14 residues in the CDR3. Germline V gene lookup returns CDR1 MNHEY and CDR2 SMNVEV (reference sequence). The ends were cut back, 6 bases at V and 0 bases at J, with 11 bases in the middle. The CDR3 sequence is CASSLGGMNTEAFF. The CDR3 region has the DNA TGTGCCAGCAGCCTTGGGGGGATGAACACTGAAGCTTTCTTT.

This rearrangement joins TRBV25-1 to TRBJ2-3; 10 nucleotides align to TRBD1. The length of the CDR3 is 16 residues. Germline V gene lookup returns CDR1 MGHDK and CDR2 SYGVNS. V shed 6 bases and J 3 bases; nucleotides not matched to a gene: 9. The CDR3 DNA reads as TGTGCCAGCAGCACGCCCGGGACAGGGGATACAGATACGCAGTATTTT. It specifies CASSTPGTGDTDTQYF.

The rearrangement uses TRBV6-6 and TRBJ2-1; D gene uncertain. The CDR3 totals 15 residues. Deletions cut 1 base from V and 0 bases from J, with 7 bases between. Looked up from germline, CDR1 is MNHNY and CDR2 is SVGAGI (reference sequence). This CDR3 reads CASSYFPSSYNEQFF. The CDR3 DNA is TGTGCCAGCAGTTACTTCCCCAGCTCCTACAATGAGCAGTTCTTC.